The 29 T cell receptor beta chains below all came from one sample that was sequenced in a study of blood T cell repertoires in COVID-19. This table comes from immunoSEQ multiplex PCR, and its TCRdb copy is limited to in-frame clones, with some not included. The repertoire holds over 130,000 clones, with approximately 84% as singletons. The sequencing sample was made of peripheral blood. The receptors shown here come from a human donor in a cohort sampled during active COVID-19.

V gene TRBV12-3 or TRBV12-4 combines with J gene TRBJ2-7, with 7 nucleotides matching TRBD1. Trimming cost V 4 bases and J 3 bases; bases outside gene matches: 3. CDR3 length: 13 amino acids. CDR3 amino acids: CASSSQGNYEQYF. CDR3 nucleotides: TGTGCCAGCAGTTCACAGGGGAACTACGAGCAGTACTTC.

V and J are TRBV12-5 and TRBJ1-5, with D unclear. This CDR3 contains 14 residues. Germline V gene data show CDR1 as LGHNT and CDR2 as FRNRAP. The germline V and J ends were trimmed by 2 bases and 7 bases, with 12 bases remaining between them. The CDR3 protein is CASGLYRGNQPQHF. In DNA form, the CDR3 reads TGTGCTAGTGGTTTGTATCGGGGAAACCAGCCCCAGCATTTT.

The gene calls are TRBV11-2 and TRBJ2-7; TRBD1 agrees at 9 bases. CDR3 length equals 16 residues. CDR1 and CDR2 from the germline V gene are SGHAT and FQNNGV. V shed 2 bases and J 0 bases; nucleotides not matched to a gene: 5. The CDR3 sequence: CASSLTGQGNSYEQYF. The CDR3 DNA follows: TGTGCCAGCAGCTTAACCGGACAGGGGAACTCCTACGAGCAGTACTTC.

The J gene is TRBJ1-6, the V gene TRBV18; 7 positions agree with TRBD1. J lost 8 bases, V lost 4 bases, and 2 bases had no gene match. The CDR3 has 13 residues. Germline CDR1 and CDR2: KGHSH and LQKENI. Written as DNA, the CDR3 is TGTGCCAGCTCACGGCAGGGGGATTCACCCCTCCACTTT. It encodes CASSRQGDSPLHF.

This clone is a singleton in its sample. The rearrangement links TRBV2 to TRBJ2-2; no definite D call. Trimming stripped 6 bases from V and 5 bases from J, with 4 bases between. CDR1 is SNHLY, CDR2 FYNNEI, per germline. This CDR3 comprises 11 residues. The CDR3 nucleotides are TGTGCCAGCAGCGTTACCGGGGAGCTGTTTTTT. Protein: CASSVTGELFF.

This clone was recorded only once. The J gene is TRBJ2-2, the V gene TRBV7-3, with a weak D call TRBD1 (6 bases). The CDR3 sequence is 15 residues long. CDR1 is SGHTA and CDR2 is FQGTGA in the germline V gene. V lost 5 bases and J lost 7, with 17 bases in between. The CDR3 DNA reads TGTGCCAGCAGCCCAGGGTGGGGGCGAAACGGGGAGCTGTTTTTT. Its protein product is CASSPGWGRNGELFF.

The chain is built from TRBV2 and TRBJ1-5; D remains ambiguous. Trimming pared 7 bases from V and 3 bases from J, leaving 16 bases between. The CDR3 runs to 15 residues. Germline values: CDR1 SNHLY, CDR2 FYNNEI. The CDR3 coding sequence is TGTGCCAGCACCCAGGACTTTTACCCCAATCAGCCCCAGCATTTT. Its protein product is CASTQDFYPNQPQHF.

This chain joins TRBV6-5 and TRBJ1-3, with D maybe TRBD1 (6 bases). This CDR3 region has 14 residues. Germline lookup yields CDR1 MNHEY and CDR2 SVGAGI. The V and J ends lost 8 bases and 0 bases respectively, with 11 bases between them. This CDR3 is CASLDRSSGNTIYF. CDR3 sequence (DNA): TGTGCCAGCCTCGACAGGAGCTCTGGAAACACCATATATTTT.

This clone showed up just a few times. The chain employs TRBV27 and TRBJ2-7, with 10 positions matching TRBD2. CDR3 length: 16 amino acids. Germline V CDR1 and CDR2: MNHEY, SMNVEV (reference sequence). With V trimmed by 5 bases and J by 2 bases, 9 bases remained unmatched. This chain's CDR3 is CASSPALAGAPYEQYF. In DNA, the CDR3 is TGTGCCAGCAGTCCAGCCCTAGCGGGGGCCCCCTACGAGCAGTACTTC.

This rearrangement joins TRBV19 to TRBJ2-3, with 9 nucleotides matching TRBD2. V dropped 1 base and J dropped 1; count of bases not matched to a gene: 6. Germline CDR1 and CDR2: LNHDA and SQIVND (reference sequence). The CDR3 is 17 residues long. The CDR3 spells CASSIVRASGGTDTQYF. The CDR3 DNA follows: TGTGCCAGTAGTATAGTAAGAGCTAGCGGGGGCACAGATACGCAGTATTTT.

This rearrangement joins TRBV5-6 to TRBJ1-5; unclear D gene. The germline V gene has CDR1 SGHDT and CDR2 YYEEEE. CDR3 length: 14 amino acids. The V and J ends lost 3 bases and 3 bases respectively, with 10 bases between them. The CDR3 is CASSWWQVNQPQHF. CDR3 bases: TGTGCCAGCAGCTGGTGGCAGGTCAATCAGCCCCAGCATTTT.

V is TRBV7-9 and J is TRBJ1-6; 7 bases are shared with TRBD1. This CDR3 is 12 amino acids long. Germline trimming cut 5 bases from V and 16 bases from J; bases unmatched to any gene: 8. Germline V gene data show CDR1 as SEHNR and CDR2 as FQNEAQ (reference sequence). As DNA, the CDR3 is TGTGCCAGCAGCCTTATCGGGACAGAGCTCCACTTT. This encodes CASSLIGTELHF.

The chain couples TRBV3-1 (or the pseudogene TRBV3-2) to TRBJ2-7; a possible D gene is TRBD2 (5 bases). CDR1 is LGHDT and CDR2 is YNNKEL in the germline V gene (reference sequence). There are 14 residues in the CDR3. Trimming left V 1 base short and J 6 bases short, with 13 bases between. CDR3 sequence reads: CASSQVQAGGEQYF. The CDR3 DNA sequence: TGTGCCAGCAGCCAAGTTCAGGCAGGAGGCGAGCAGTACTTC.

The CDR3: CASSLTNQPQHF. Here the CDR3 DNA reads TGTGCCAGCAGCTTAACAAATCAGCCCCAGCATTTT. The chain employs TRBV7-9 and TRBJ1-5; D remains unclear. The germline V gene encodes CDR1 SEHNR and CDR2 FQNEAQ (reference sequence). The CDR3 is made up of 12 amino acids. The V end lost 2 bases, the J end lost 4 bases, and 3 bases lay between the germline ends.

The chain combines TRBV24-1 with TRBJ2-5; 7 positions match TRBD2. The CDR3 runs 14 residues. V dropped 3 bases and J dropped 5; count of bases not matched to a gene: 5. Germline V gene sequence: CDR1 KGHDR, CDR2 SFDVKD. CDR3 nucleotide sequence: TGTGCCACCAGTGATCAACTAGCGAGGGAGACCCAGTACTTC. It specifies CATSDQLARETQYF.

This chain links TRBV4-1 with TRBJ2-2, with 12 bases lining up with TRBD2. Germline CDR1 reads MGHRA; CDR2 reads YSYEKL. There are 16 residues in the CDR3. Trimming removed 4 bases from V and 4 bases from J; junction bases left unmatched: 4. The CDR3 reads CASSPLAGGFTGELFF. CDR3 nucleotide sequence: TGCGCCAGCAGCCCCCTAGCGGGGGGGTTCACCGGGGAGCTGTTTTTT.

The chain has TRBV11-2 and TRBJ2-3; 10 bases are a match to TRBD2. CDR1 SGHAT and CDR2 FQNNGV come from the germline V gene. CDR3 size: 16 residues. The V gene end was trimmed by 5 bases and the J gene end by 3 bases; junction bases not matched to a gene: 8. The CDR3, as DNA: TGTGCCAGCAGCCCTCGGTATAGCGGGGGGACAGATACGCAGTATTTT. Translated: CASSPRYSGGTDTQYF.

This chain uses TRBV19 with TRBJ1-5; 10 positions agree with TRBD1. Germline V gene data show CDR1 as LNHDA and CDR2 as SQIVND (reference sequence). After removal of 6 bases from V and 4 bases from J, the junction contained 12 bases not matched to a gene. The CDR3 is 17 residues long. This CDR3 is CASSLGQGYGGNQPQHF. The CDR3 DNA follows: TGTGCCAGTAGCCTGGGACAGGGGTACGGTGGGAATCAGCCCCAGCATTTT. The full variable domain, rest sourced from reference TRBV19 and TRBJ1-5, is DGGITQSPKYLFRKEGQNVTLSCEQNLNHDAMYWYRQDPGQGLRLIYYSQIVNDFQKGDIAEGYSVSREKKESFPLTVTSAQKNPTAFYLCASSLGQGYGGNQPQHFGDGTRLSIL.

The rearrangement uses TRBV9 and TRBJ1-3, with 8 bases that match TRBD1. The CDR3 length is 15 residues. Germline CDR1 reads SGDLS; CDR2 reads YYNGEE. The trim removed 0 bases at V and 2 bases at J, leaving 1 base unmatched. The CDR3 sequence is CASSVATGAGNTIYF. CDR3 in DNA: TGTGCCAGCAGCGTAGCGACAGGGGCTGGAAACACCATATATTTT.

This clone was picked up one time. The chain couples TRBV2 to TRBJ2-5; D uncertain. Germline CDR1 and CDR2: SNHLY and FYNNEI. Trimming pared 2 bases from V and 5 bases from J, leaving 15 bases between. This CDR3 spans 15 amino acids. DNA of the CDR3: TGTGCCAGCAGTGAATCTGAGGCGACCGTGGAGACCCAGTACTTC. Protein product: CASSESEATVETQYF. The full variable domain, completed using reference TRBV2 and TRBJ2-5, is EPEVTQTPSHQVTQMGQEVILRCVPISNHLYFYWYRQILGQKVEFLVSFYNNEISEKSEIFDDQFSVERPDGSNFTLKIRSTKLEDSAMYFCASSESEATVETQYFGPGTRLLVL.

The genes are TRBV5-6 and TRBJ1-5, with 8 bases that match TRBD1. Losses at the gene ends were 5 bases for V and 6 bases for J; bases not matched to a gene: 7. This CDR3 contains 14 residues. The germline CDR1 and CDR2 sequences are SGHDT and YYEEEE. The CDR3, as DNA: TGTGCCAGCAGTTACGGACAGGGTTTTCAGCCCCAGCATTTT. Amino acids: CASSYGQGFQPQHF.

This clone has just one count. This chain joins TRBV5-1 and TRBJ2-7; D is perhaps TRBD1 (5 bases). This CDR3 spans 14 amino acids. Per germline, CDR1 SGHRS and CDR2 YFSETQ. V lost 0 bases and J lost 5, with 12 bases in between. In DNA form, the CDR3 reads TGCGCCAGCAGCTTGGAAACAGGACGCCACGAGCAGTACTTC. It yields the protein CASSLETGRHEQYF.

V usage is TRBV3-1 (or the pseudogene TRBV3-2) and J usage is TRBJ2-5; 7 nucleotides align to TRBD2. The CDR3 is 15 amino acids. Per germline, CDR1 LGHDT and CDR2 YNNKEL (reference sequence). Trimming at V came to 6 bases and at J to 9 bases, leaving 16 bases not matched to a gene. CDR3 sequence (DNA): TGTGCCAGCAGGCAAAACCTAGCGGTCCAAGGAGCCCAGTACTTC. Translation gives CASRQNLAVQGAQYF.

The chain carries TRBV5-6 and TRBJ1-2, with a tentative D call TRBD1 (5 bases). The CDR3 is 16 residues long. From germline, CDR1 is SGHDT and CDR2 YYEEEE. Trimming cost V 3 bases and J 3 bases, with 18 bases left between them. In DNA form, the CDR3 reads TGTGCCAGCAGCTCCCTAAATTCAGGGTATCACTATGGCTACACCTTC. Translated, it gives CASSSLNSGYHYGYTF.

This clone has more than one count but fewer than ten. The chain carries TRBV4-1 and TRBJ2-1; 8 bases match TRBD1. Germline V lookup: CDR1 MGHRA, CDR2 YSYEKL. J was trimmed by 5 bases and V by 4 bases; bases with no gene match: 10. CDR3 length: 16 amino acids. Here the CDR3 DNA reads TGCGCCAGCAGCCCCCTCCCGACAGGGGCCCACAATGAGCAGTTCTTC. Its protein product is CASSPLPTGAHNEQFF.

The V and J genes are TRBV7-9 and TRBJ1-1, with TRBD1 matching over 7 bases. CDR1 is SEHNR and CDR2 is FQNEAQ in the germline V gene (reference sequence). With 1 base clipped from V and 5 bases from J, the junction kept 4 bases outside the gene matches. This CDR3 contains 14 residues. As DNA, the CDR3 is TGTGCCAGCAGCTTAGACAGGGGATCAACTGAAGCTTTCTTT. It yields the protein CASSLDRGSTEAFF.

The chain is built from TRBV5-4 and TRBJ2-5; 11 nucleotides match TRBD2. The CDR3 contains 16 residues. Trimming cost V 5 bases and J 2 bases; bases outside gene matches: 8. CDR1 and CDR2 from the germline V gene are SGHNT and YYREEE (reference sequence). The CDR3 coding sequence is TGTGCCAGCAGTCGTCCTAGCGGGGGGACACAAGAGACCCAGTACTTC. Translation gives CASSRPSGGTQETQYF.

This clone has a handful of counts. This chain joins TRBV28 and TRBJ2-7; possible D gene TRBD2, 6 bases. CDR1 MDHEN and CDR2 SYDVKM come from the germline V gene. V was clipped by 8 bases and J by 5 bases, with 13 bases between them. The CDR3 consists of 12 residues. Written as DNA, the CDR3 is TGTGCCAGCGCCCGGGGGTGGAACGAGCAGTACTTC. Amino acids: CASARGWNEQYF.

The CDR3 DNA reads as TGTGCCAGCAGCCTTCTAGCGGGGGAAGACACCGGGGAGCTGTTTTTT. It yields the protein CASSLLAGEDTGELFF. V usage is TRBV14 and J usage is TRBJ2-2, with 10 bases matching TRBD2. This CDR3 has 16 residues. The V and J ends lost 4 bases and 3 bases, in that order; junction bases with no gene match: 5. The germline CDR1 and CDR2 sequences are SGHDN and FVKESK.